The present entry profiles one T cell receptor beta chain with its context. This clonotype appeared a few times. Its antigen target is currently unknown. One base away there is no much larger clone; base qualities are not given. The sample originates from a study of T cell repertoires in cytomegalovirus infection (dated by TCRdb to between 2019 and 2020). Context from the whole study: Alongside well-studied HLA-B-restricted epitopes, the peptide stimulations were aimed at recently identified HLA-C-restricted CMV epitopes, whose presentation resists viral immunomodulation. Because public TCR beta signatures pointed to carriage of CMV infection together with the matching HLA type, the HLA type of each donor mattered for the analysis.

Overall study outcomes, separate from this receptor: Cumulative frequency of public TCR beta family members discriminated carriers of CMV infection plus the relevant HLA type in this cohort and an independent approximately 350-donor cohort. The ex vivo response was dominated by HLA-C-restricted CMV-specific TCR beta clonotypes, which also provided the single most frequent clonotype in two of eight donors.

Taken with the paper, the label for treatment or condition translates to: in vitro stimulation with specific CMV peptide epitopes to enrich CMV-specific T cells. V was cut back by 4 bases and J by 0 bases, leaving a gap of 11 bases between them. Taken from the germline V gene (reference sequence), the CDR1 and CDR2 loops are DFQATT and SNEGSKA. Including cysteine and phenylalanine, the CDR3 has 14 amino acids. Solely the CDR3 DNA is kept, with 42 bases framed from the first base. Data came from an Illumina HiSeq 1500. In-frame beta chains were kept once TCRdb had trimmed the public reads at Q25 with fastp and called clones with MiXCR. Identical CDR3 proteins give one entry, which carries the most common genes and DNA. The sample table records some 920,000 distinct CDR3 sequences; roughly 30% of these occur just once. The biggest ten clones account for more than 13% of the sample.

The TCR originated in a human donor in good health (CMV status not recorded). Some clones in this sample may be carry-over from other donors' samples. The specimen was cultured CD8+ T cells from PBMCs, collected from culture after CMV antigen stimulation. The chain was built from TRBV20-1 and TRBJ2-3, with TRBD2 perhaps the D gene, on 6 matching bases. This receptor carries the CDR3 CSATGGASTDTQYF. The DNA reads as follows: TGCAGTGCTACAGGCGGGGCTAGCACAGATACGCAGTATTTT.